These 32 T cell receptor beta chains were sequenced from one sample in a study of T cell responses to AZD1222 COVID-19 vaccine. The assay was immunoSEQ multiplex PCR, and TCRdb's table has in-frame clones only and misses some. Of about 160,000 clones in the sample, roughly 90% are singletons; the top ten hold approximately 3.4%. Sequenced material: peripheral blood, taken 28 days after the second AZD1222 dose. All receptors derive from an adult who received the AZD1222 COVID-19 vaccine.

The chain recombines TRBV14 with TRBJ2-3, with no clear D. Germline V gene lookup returns CDR1 SGHDN and CDR2 FVKESK. This CDR3 is built from 14 residues. Trimming removed 4 bases from V and 8 bases from J, with 16 bases in between. DNA of the CDR3: TGTGCCAGCAGCCTTTTCCGATCCGATGGTACGCAGTATTTT. It is translated as CASSLFRSDGTQYF.

A word on this clone: The sample carries other DNA sequences with the same CDR3. V gene TRBV7-2 combines with J gene TRBJ2-7, with 13 bases fitting TRBD2. The CDR3 is 15 residues long. Germline V gives CDR1 SGHTA, CDR2 FQGNSA. V was clipped by 4 bases and J by 3 bases; unmatched bases: 3. The CDR3 DNA reads as TGTGCCAGCAGCTCGGGACTAGCGGGGTTCTACGAGCAGTACTTC. Translated, it gives CASSSGLAGFYEQYF.

This chain links TRBV30 with TRBJ2-2; D is possibly TRBD1 (6 bases). The CDR3 runs 14 residues. Germline CDR1 reads GTSNPN; CDR2 reads SVGIG (reference sequence). The V and J ends lost 1 base and 1 base respectively, with 7 bases between them. The DNA for the CDR3 is TGTGCCTGGAGTGGACAGGTGAACACCGGGGAGCTGTTTTTT. This translates into CAWSGQVNTGELFF.

The rearrangement uses TRBV30 and TRBJ1-4, with a possible D match to TRBD1 (5 bases). The ends were cut back, 1 base at V and 8 bases at J, with 14 bases in the middle. The CDR3 runs to 14 residues. Germline V gives CDR1 GTSNPN, CDR2 SVGIG (reference sequence). The CDR3 DNA follows: TGTGCCTGGAGTGCGGACATGTCGGGGGAAAAACTGTTTTTT. Its translation: CAWSADMSGEKLFF. The entire variable domain, with the rest obtained from reference TRBV30 and TRBJ1-4, is as follows: SQTIHQWPATLVQPVGSPLSLECTVEGTSNPNLYWYRQAAGRGLQLLFYSVGIGQISSEVPQNLSASRPQDRQFILSSKKLLLSDSGFYLCAWSADMSGEKLFFGSGTQLSVL.

V usage is TRBV2 and J usage is TRBJ1-6; the match to TRBD1 covers 9 bases. The V segment lost 6 bases and the J segment 7 bases; nucleotides outside the gene matches: 4. Germline V gene sequence: CDR1 SNHLY, CDR2 FYNNEI. The CDR3 has 14 residues. Here the CDR3 reads CASRLGQGNSPLHF. The CDR3 DNA reads TGTGCCAGCAGATTAGGACAGGGGAATTCACCCCTCCACTTT.

The chain couples TRBV4-3 to TRBJ2-1, with 8 bases that match TRBD2. Germline CDR1 LGHNA, CDR2 YSLEER. V shed 3 bases, J shed 4 bases, and the junction held 8 bases outside the gene matches. The CDR3 is made up of 16 amino acids. The CDR3 here is CASSQVPGTRYNEQFF. Here the CDR3 DNA reads TGCGCCAGCAGCCAGGTCCCCGGGACTAGGTACAATGAGCAGTTCTTC.

A few counts support this clone. V usage is TRBV30 and J usage is TRBJ1-5; D uncertain. Trimming removed 3 bases from V and 3 bases from J, with 9 bases in between. The CDR3 totals 13 residues. The germline CDR1 and CDR2 sequences are GTSNPN and SVGIG (reference sequence). Written as DNA, the CDR3 is TGTGCCTGGAGCGTACTAGTCAATCAGCCCCAGCATTTT. Amino acids: CAWSVLVNQPQHF.

V and J are TRBV27 and TRBJ2-5; 10 bases line up with TRBD2. The length of the CDR3 is 17 residues. V was pared by 2 bases and J by 4 bases, with 10 bases of the junction left unmatched. Germline CDR1 and CDR2: MNHEY and SMNVEV (reference sequence). The chain's CDR3 is CASSLGAGGPKLETQYF. In DNA, the CDR3 is TGTGCCAGCAGTTTAGGAGCGGGAGGGCCGAAATTAGAGACCCAGTACTTC.

The chain employs TRBV7-6 and TRBJ2-1, with D perhaps TRBD2 (5 bases). The germline V gene encodes CDR1 SGHVS and CDR2 FNYEAQ. The CDR3 is 16 amino acids. The V gene lost 7 bases and the J gene lost 8 bases, with 24 bases spanning the gap. The CDR3 protein is CASTSSVGVASDEQFF. DNA of the CDR3: TGTGCCAGCACCTCCAGTGTCGGAGTAGCGTCGGATGAGCAGTTCTTC.

The rearrangement links TRBV6-2 or TRBV6-3 to TRBJ2-1; 7 nucleotides match TRBD1. V gave up 2 bases and J gave up 6 bases; unmatched junction bases: 10. The CDR3 contains 16 residues. The germline gives CDR1 MNHEY, CDR2 SVGEGT. The CDR3 DNA follows: TGTGCCAGCAGTTACGGCTGGACAGGTATTGGCAATGAGCAGTTCTTC. As protein: CASSYGWTGIGNEQFF.

The chain carries TRBV10-3 and TRBJ1-5; 7 bases match TRBD1. The CDR3 consists of 15 residues. Germline values: CDR1 ENHRY, CDR2 SYGVKD. With V trimmed by 0 bases and J by 4 bases, 3 bases remained unmatched. The CDR3 is CAISESRGQNQPQHF. The CDR3 DNA follows: TGTGCCATCAGTGAGTCGAGGGGGCAGAATCAGCCCCAGCATTTT.

V and J are TRBV9 and TRBJ2-1; 12 bases fit TRBD2. J was trimmed by 6 bases and V by 2 bases; bases with no gene match: 3. The CDR3 is made up of 15 amino acids. Germline V gene data show CDR1 as SGDLS and CDR2 as YYNGEE. The CDR3 loop is CASSVGLAGSNEQFF. For the CDR3, the DNA is TGTGCCAGCAGCGTTGGACTAGCGGGATCCAATGAGCAGTTCTTC.

V usage is TRBV13 and J usage is TRBJ2-7; D uncertain. The CDR3 extends over 14 amino acids. The V end was cut by 2 bases, the J end by 1 base, with 9 bases between. The germline V gene encodes CDR1 PRHDT and CDR2 FYEKMQ (reference sequence). The CDR3 loop reads CASSLSGGSYEQYF. In DNA form, the CDR3 reads TGTGCCAGCAGCTTATCGGGTGGGTCCTACGAGCAGTACTTC.

The chain joins TRBV12-3 or TRBV12-4 to TRBJ2-3; D ambiguous. This CDR3 region has 12 residues. V dropped 5 bases and J dropped 5 bases, with 8 bases sitting between them. CDR3 bases: TGTGCCAGCAGTATCGACAAAGATACGCAGTATTTT. Its protein is CASSIDKDTQYF.

V is TRBV9 and J is TRBJ2-1; a weak D match, TRBD2 (5 bases). The CDR3 extends over 12 amino acids. The V end was cut by 0 bases, the J end by 12 bases, with 10 bases between. The germline gives CDR1 SGDLS, CDR2 YYNGEE. Here the CDR3 DNA reads TGTGCCAGCAGCGTAGGGGGTAGCGTGCAGTTCTTC. Translating it yields CASSVGGSVQFF.

The chain couples TRBV6-6 to TRBJ2-1; no clear D gene. Germline-derived CDR1 and CDR2 are MNHNY and SVGAGI (reference sequence). The V gene lost 4 bases and the J gene lost 4 bases, with 2 bases spanning the gap. The length of the CDR3 is 11 residues. CDR3 amino acids: CASSWYNEQFF. The CDR3 DNA is TGTGCCAGCAGTTGGTACAATGAGCAGTTCTTC.

This clone was seen only a few times. This chain links TRBV18 with TRBJ2-2; 12 bases line up with TRBD2. The CDR3 contains 16 residues. Per the germline V gene, CDR1 is KGHSH and CDR2 is LQKENI. The ends lost 1 base at V and 4 bases at J; junction bases unmatched: 1. The chain's CDR3 is CASSPQGLAGTGELFF. In DNA form, the CDR3 reads TGTGCCAGCTCACCACAGGGACTAGCGGGCACCGGGGAGCTGTTTTTT.

The chain uses TRBV6-4 and TRBJ2-1, with D maybe TRBD1 (5 bases). The ends were cut back, 2 bases at V and 6 bases at J, with 23 bases in the middle. This CDR3 has 18 amino acids. Germline CDR1 and CDR2: MRHNA and SNTAGT. The CDR3 spells CASSDTRTHAWSGNEQFF. The CDR3 region has the DNA TGTGCCAGCAGTGACACGAGGACACATGCTTGGTCGGGCAATGAGCAGTTCTTC.

The V gene is TRBV5-1, the J gene TRBJ2-7; TRBD2 agrees at 7 bases. V was clipped by 4 bases and J by 6 bases; unmatched bases: 7. The CDR3 contains 13 residues. Germline loops: CDR1 SGHRS, CDR2 YFSETQ. The DNA for the CDR3 is TGCGCCAGCAGCCTCCGACTAGCAGGCGAGCAGTACTTC. Protein: CASSLRLAGEQYF.

The genes are TRBV6-5 and TRBJ1-5; D not resolved. The germline V gene has CDR1 MNHEY and CDR2 SVGAGI. The CDR3 is 14 residues long. Trimming took 6 bases from V and 6 from J, leaving 15 bases between them. The CDR3 region has the DNA TGTGCCAGCAGCGTACGAGTTCTGGGTCAGCCCCAGCATTTT. Its protein product is CASSVRVLGQPQHF.

Regarding this clone: One end of the junction does not line up with germline, which may come from a read error. V is TRBV4-3 and J is TRBJ2-1; D is tentatively TRBD1 or TRBD2 (5 bases each). The CDR3 sequence is 15 residues long. Germline assignment: CDR1 LGHNA and CDR2 YSLEER. CDR3 coding DNA: TGCGCTAGCAGCCAAGAATCGTGGGGGTACAATGAGCAGTTCTTC. Its protein is CASSQESWGYNEQFF.

The chain combines TRBV3-1 (or the pseudogene TRBV3-2) with TRBJ1-5; 10 bases match TRBD1. Germline CDR1 and CDR2: LGHDT and YNNKEL (reference sequence). CDR3 length: 16 amino acids. Losses at the gene ends were 0 bases for V and 1 base for J; bases not matched to a gene: 0. CDR3 amino acids: CASSQEGQGSNQPQHF. The CDR3 nucleotides read TGTGCCAGCAGCCAAGAGGGACAGGGGAGCAATCAGCCCCAGCATTTT.

The chain carries TRBV6-1 and TRBJ1-3, with a weak D call TRBD1 (5 bases). This CDR3 comprises 15 residues. Germline V lookup: CDR1 MNHNS, CDR2 SASEGT. V lost 2 bases, J lost 7 bases, and 15 bases lay in between. The CDR3 is CASSEPFQGRNTIYF. DNA for the CDR3: TGTGCCAGCAGTGAACCTTTCCAGGGCAGGAACACCATATATTTT.

The rearrangement joins TRBV7-9 to TRBJ1-4; the D gene is possibly TRBD1 (5 bases). Germline V gene sequence: CDR1 SEHNR, CDR2 FQNEAQ (reference sequence). The CDR3 has 14 residues. The germline V and J ends were trimmed by 2 bases and 8 bases, with 12 bases remaining between them. The CDR3 sequence: CASSLQGVREKLFF. DNA for the CDR3: TGTGCCAGCAGCTTACAGGGTGTTAGGGAAAAACTGTTTTTT.

This clone is a singleton in its sample. The CDR3 coding sequence is TGTGCCAGCAGCCAGGAAACTGGGGCCAACGTCCTGACTTTC. This sequence encodes CASSQETGANVLTF. The chain joins TRBV3-1 (or the pseudogene TRBV3-2) to TRBJ2-6; D ambiguous. The V gene's germline CDR1 is LGHDT and CDR2 YNNKEL (reference sequence). The germline V and J ends were trimmed by 3 bases and 2 bases, with 5 bases remaining between them. This CDR3 has 14 amino acids.

The rearrangement uses TRBV20-1 and TRBJ1-6; TRBD1 is a possible D gene (6 bases). CDR1 DFQATT and CDR2 SNEGSKA come from the germline V gene (reference sequence). Trimming left V 3 bases short and J 2 bases short, with 11 bases between. The CDR3 is 15 residues long. The CDR3, as DNA: TGCAGTGCTAGTTTTGGGGGCCCCTATAATTCACCCCTCCACTTT. Translation gives CSASFGGPYNSPLHF.

This rearrangement joins TRBV30 to TRBJ2-1; the D gene is possibly TRBD2 (7 bases). Trimming cost V 4 bases and J 9 bases, with 10 bases left between them. CDR1 is GTSNPN, CDR2 SVGIG, per germline (reference sequence). The CDR3 loop spans 11 amino acids. DNA for the CDR3: TGTGCCTGGACAGGGGAGGGTGAGCAGTTCTTC. Its translation: CAWTGEGEQFF.

The chain uses TRBV6-5 and TRBJ2-7, with no clear D. V was clipped by 4 bases and J by 3 bases, with 7 bases between them. This CDR3 is 12 amino acids long. Germline loops: CDR1 MNHEY, CDR2 SVGAGI. The CDR3 here is CASSSYGYEQYF. Written as DNA, the CDR3 is TGTGCCAGCAGTTCATACGGCTACGAGCAGTACTTC.

This chain uses TRBV6-5 with TRBJ1-5, with TRBD1 as a possible D gene (6 bases). The CDR3 has 14 residues. V shed 7 bases and J shed 0 bases, with 10 bases lying between them. Germline CDR1 is MNHEY and CDR2 is SVGAGI. CDR3 in DNA: TGTGCCAGCACCCGGACAGATAGCAATCAGCCCCAGCATTTT. It is translated as CASTRTDSNQPQHF.

CDR3 bases: TGTGCCAGCAGCTTAACGATGGGGTCCCGGACTAGCGGGCCCTACAATGAGCAGTTCTTC. This encodes CASSLTMGSRTSGPYNEQFF. The chain couples TRBV7-3 to TRBJ2-1; 11 bases are a match to TRBD2. V was pared by 0 bases and J by 2 bases, with 12 bases of the junction left unmatched. Germline CDR1 and CDR2: SGHTA and FQGTGA. The CDR3 extends over 20 amino acids.

The chain carries TRBV6-5 and TRBJ1-2, with TRBD1 matching 7 bases. The V segment lost 7 bases and the J segment 3 bases; nucleotides outside the gene matches: 5. The CDR3 covers 13 residues. Germline lookup yields CDR1 MNHEY and CDR2 SVGAGI. CDR3 residues: CASKMGQYYGYTF. The CDR3 DNA reads TGTGCCAGCAAAATGGGACAGTACTATGGCTACACCTTC.

This chain links TRBV6-5 with TRBJ1-6; 7 nucleotides match TRBD1. V shed 7 bases and J 8 bases; nucleotides not matched to a gene: 11. Germline values: CDR1 MNHEY, CDR2 SVGAGI. The CDR3 sequence is 15 residues long. The CDR3 here is CASTADRVGDSPLHF. The CDR3 coding sequence is TGTGCCAGCACCGCCGACAGGGTCGGGGATTCACCCCTCCACTTT.